A single sample gave rise to the 15 T cell receptor beta chains below, sequenced in a study of cytomegalovirus exposure and HLA in healthy donors. PCR employed 60 Vbeta and 13 Jbeta primers. Assay used: immunoSEQ multiplex PCR; TCRdb lists only in-frame clones, some missing. In the table there are fewer than 85,000 clones, roughly 72% of which are singletons. The material sequenced was PBMCs. All receptors derive from a woman in her 40s in good health and CMV-seropositive.

The V and J genes are TRBV25-1 and TRBJ1-1; a possible D gene is TRBD1 (6 bases). CDR1 and CDR2 (germline): MGHDK, SYGVNS. V lost 4 bases and J 7 bases, leaving 16 bases between the germline ends. This CDR3 has 14 residues. The CDR3 spells CASSVGGGGGEAFF. DNA for the CDR3: TGTGCCAGCAGTGTAGGGGGGGGCGGCGGTGAAGCTTTCTTT.

This clone showed up just once. V is TRBV6-6 and J is TRBJ2-3; D is perhaps TRBD1 (6 bases). The CDR3 has 16 amino acids. V was shortened by 0 bases and J by 2 bases, with 12 bases between the two germline ends. The V gene's germline CDR1 is MNHNY and CDR2 SVGAGI (reference sequence). The CDR3 DNA reads as TGTGCCAGCAGTTACTCGGATGGGACAAACACAGATACGCAGTATTTT. Its translation: CASSYSDGTNTDTQYF.

This rearrangement joins TRBV28 to TRBJ2-7; TRBD1 matches at 8 bases. Germline V gene sequence: CDR1 MDHEN, CDR2 SYDVKM. The junction had 10 bases not matched to a gene; V was cut back by 6 bases and J by 3 bases. The CDR3 spans 15 residues. CDR3 coding DNA: TGTGCCAGCAGAACCTCGACAGGGGCGGACTACGAGCAGTACTTC. Its protein is CASRTSTGADYEQYF.

CDR3 sequence reads: CASSQDKGLAISYEQYF. In DNA, the CDR3 is TGTGCCAGCAGCCAAGATAAGGGACTGGCTATTTCCTACGAGCAGTACTTC. The V call is TRBV4-2, the J call TRBJ2-7, with TRBD2 as a possible D gene (6 bases). Deletions cut 0 bases from V and 1 base from J, with 16 bases between. CDR1 and CDR2 (germline): LGHNA, YNFKEQ. The CDR3 is 17 residues long.

The chain employs TRBV11-2 and TRBJ2-5; D might be TRBD1 (5 bases). CDR3 length equals 12 residues. Germline CDR1 reads SGHAT; CDR2 reads FQNNGV. V was pared by 2 bases and J by 6 bases, with 7 bases between. The CDR3 loop reads CASSLTGQTQYF. In DNA form, the CDR3 reads TGTGCCAGCAGCTTAACAGGACAGACCCAGTACTTC.

The CDR3 region has the DNA TGTGCCAGCAGCTCGGACACTGAAGCTTTCTTT. Amino acid sequence: CASSSDTEAFF. The chain links TRBV7-9 to TRBJ1-1; D gene uncertain. V dropped 4 bases and J dropped 3 bases, with 3 bases sitting between them. This CDR3 contains 11 residues. Germline V gene data show CDR1 as SEHNR and CDR2 as FQNEAQ (reference sequence).

This chain's CDR3 is CASSLNTAGNTIYF. The CDR3 DNA reads as TGTGCCAGCAGCTTAAACACCGCTGGAAACACCATATATTTT. The chain uses TRBV7-9 and TRBJ1-3; D gene unclear. The V end was cut by 2 bases, the J end by 2 bases, with 7 bases between. The CDR3 runs 14 residues. Germline V gene lookup returns CDR1 SEHNR and CDR2 FQNEAQ (reference sequence).

The V call is TRBV2, the J call TRBJ2-3; TRBD2 might be the D (5 bases). Germline lookup yields CDR1 SNHLY and CDR2 FYNNEI. The V and J ends lost 5 bases and 3 bases respectively, with 12 bases between them. CDR3 size: 14 residues. Here the CDR3 reads CASSWAGGTDTQYF. The CDR3 nucleotides read TGTGCCAGCAGTTGGGCAGGAGGAACAGATACGCAGTATTTT.

The genes are TRBV11-2 and TRBJ2-5; D might be TRBD2 (6 bases). Germline lookup yields CDR1 SGHAT and CDR2 FQNNGV. This CDR3 has 14 amino acids. V shed 2 bases and J shed 5 bases, with 12 bases lying between them. This chain's CDR3 is CASSLMTEGETQYF. The CDR3 DNA sequence: TGTGCCAGCAGCTTAATGACGGAGGGGGAGACCCAGTACTTC.

The genes are TRBV11-2 and TRBJ1-1; 7 bases are a match to TRBD1. CDR1 SGHAT and CDR2 FQNNGV come from the germline V gene. Trimming took 3 bases from V and 1 from J; bases not matched to a gene: 2. CDR3 length: 14 amino acids. CDR3 residues: CASSFGTANTEAFF. The CDR3 nucleotides read TGTGCCAGCAGCTTCGGGACAGCGAACACTGAAGCTTTCTTT.

The chain is built from TRBV5-6 and TRBJ2-7; D call uncertain. Germline CDR1 SGHDT, CDR2 YYEEEE. V was clipped by 3 bases and J by 5 bases, with 15 bases between them. This CDR3 is built from 14 residues. DNA of the CDR3: TGTGCCAGCAGCTCTCGCGTCTCAATCCACGAGCAGTACTTC. Translated: CASSSRVSIHEQYF. The full variable domain, completed using reference TRBV5-6 and TRBJ2-7, is DAGVTQSPTHLIKTRGQQVTLRCSPKSGHDTVSWYQQALGQGPQFIFQYYEEEERQRGNFPDRFSGHQFPNYSSELNVNALLLGDSALYLCASSSRVSIHEQYFGPGTRLTVT.

The chain recombines TRBV27 with TRBJ2-1, with 8 bases identical to TRBD2. V was pared by 3 bases and J by 10 bases, with 11 bases of the junction left unmatched. CDR3 length: 15 amino acids. Looked up from germline, CDR1 is MNHEY and CDR2 is SMNVEV (reference sequence). The CDR3 bases are TGTGCCAGCAGTTTTGGTGGCGGGGGGTTTTTGGAGCAGTTCTTC. This translates into CASSFGGGGFLEQFF.

This clone came up once. J is TRBJ1-1 and V is TRBV30; 7 bases map to TRBD1. V was pared by 5 bases and J by 1 base, with 4 bases of the junction left unmatched. CDR3 length: 13 residues. In germline, CDR1 is GTSNPN, CDR2 SVGIG (reference sequence). CDR3 nucleotide sequence: TGTGCCTGGTCGGGACAGCCGAACACTGAAGCTTTCTTT. Translating gives CAWSGQPNTEAFF.

CDR3 in DNA: TGTGCCAGCAGTCTGGGGGGGATACAGCCCCAGCATTTT. Its translation is CASSLGGIQPQHF. The chain carries TRBV6-6 and TRBJ1-5; D possibly corresponds to TRBD1 (5 bases). This CDR3 has 13 amino acids. Germline-derived CDR1 and CDR2 are MNHNY and SVGAGI (reference sequence). Trimming removed 5 bases from V and 7 bases from J, with 12 bases in between.

The V call is TRBV2, the J call TRBJ1-4; D is possibly TRBD1 (5 bases). The CDR3 is 15 amino acids. V was clipped by 3 bases and J by 8 bases, with 16 bases between them. CDR1 is SNHLY and CDR2 is FYNNEI in the germline V gene. CDR3 sequence reads: CASSDMGRQLEKLFF. CDR3 in DNA: TGTGCCAGCAGTGATATGGGGCGCCAATTGGAAAAACTGTTTTTT.